These 25 T cell receptor beta chains were all obtained from the same sample, sequenced in a study of blood T cell repertoires in COVID-19. Assay: immunoSEQ multiplex PCR; the TCRdb copy retains only in-frame clones and omits some. The sample includes approximately 280,000 clones, roughly 83% of them seen just once. Sequenced: peripheral blood. These receptors came from a human donor with COVID-19, enrolled during active disease. The donor label of this sample is uncertain.

The J gene is TRBJ2-6, the V gene TRBV7-2, with 9 bases fitting TRBD2. The CDR3 is 17 amino acids. Germline V CDR1 and CDR2: SGHTA, FQGNSA. Losses at the gene ends were 5 bases for V and 2 bases for J; bases not matched to a gene: 7. The CDR3 nucleotides are TGTGCCAGCAGCCCCTCAGCGGGAGGTGCTGGGGCCAACGTCCTGACTTTC. Translation: CASSPSAGGAGANVLTF.

V usage is TRBV28 and J usage is TRBJ1-1; D perhaps matches TRBD1 (5 bases). CDR3 length equals 14 residues. V was cut by 2 bases and J by 5 bases, with 12 bases left in between. Germline V lookup: CDR1 MDHEN, CDR2 SYDVKM. The CDR3 region is CASSLQGFRTEAFF. The CDR3 nucleotides are TGTGCCAGCAGTTTACAGGGTTTTAGGACTGAAGCTTTCTTT.

This CDR3 is CASSPLTGIKDEQFF. The DNA of the CDR3 is TGTGCCAGCAGTCCCCTAACAGGGATAAAGGATGAGCAGTTCTTC. This chain connects TRBV28 to TRBJ2-1; D might be TRBD1 (6 bases). CDR1 and CDR2 from the germline V gene are MDHEN and SYDVKM. This CDR3 is built from 15 residues. With 5 bases removed from V and 8 bases from J, the gap between germline ends came to 19 bases.

The rearrangement uses TRBV30 and TRBJ1-3; possible D gene TRBD1, 6 bases. CDR1 and CDR2 from the germline V gene are GTSNPN and SVGIG (reference sequence). The CDR3 spans 15 residues. Trimming stripped 0 bases from V and 4 bases from J, with 13 bases between. The CDR3 here is CAWSVTGPAGNTIYF. Written as DNA, the CDR3 is TGTGCCTGGAGTGTAACAGGGCCGGCCGGAAACACCATATATTTT. Together with reference TRBV30 and TRBJ1-3, the CDR3 gives the full variable domain: SQTIHQWPATLVQPVGSPLSLECTVEGTSNPNLYWYRQAAGRGLQLLFYSVGIGQISSEVPQNLSASRPQDRQFILSSKKLLLSDSGFYLCAWSVTGPAGNTIYFGEGSWLTVV.

This clone was detected only a few times. The sample has other DNA sequences that encode this CDR3 too. The V and J genes are TRBV5-4 and TRBJ2-3; D unresolved. The CDR3 covers 13 residues. Germline values: CDR1 SGHNT, CDR2 YYREEE (reference sequence). Trimming took 0 bases from V and 1 from J, leaving 3 bases between them. As DNA, the CDR3 is TGTGCCAGCAGCTTGGCAGGCACAGATACGCAGTATTTT. Its translation: CASSLAGTDTQYF.

This clone was observed once. The rearrangement links TRBV5-1 to TRBJ2-1; tentatively, D is TRBD1 (5 bases). Germline V lookup: CDR1 SGHRS, CDR2 YFSETQ. The V end lost 4 bases, the J end lost 0 bases, and 8 bases lay between the germline ends. This CDR3 is built from 14 residues. The CDR3 bases are TGCGCCAGCAGCCCGCAGGGCTCCTACAATGAGCAGTTCTTC. Its protein product is CASSPQGSYNEQFF.

CDR3 amino acids: CASSEGEGQQPQHF. Written as DNA, the CDR3 is TGTGCCAGCAGTGAAGGGGAGGGACAACAGCCCCAGCATTTT. The chain carries TRBV2 and TRBJ1-5; tentative D call: TRBD1 (6 bases). CDR3 length: 14 residues. V was pared by 1 base and J by 7 bases, with 11 bases between. CDR1 SNHLY and CDR2 FYNNEI come from the germline V gene. Full variable domain (remainder filled in from reference TRBV2 and TRBJ1-5): EPEVTQTPSHQVTQMGQEVILRCVPISNHLYFYWYRQILGQKVEFLVSFYNNEISEKSEIFDDQFSVERPDGSNFTLKIRSTKLEDSAMYFCASSEGEGQQPQHFGDGTRLSIL.

The rearrangement links TRBV29-1 to TRBJ1-5, with unresolved D. CDR3 length equals 17 residues. The ends were cut back, 5 bases at V and 11 bases at J, with 31 bases in the middle. Germline CDR1 and CDR2: SQVTM and ANQGSEA. The CDR3 region has the DNA TGCAGCGTTCGGGTGCATGCGGCAGCTGCTCCCTCCACGTCCCAGCATTTT. Translation gives CSVRVHAAAAPSTSQHF.

The chain uses TRBV5-6 and TRBJ2-3, with 9 bases that match TRBD1. Germline lookup yields CDR1 SGHDT and CDR2 YYEEEE. The CDR3 length is 17 residues. Unmatched junction bases numbered 17, after V lost 3 bases and J lost 9 bases. CDR3 residues: CASSSPLGTGPTATQYF. The CDR3 nucleotides are TGTGCCAGCAGCTCGCCCCTTGGGACAGGGCCTACCGCCACGCAGTATTTT.

The chain recombines TRBV7-2 with TRBJ1-1; D is unclear. The CDR3 runs 13 residues. Germline CDR1 is SGHTA and CDR2 is FQGNSA. V dropped 3 bases and J dropped 0 bases, with 5 bases sitting between them. CDR3 DNA: TGTGCCAGCAGCTTCACACTGAACACTGAAGCTTTCTTT. Residues: CASSFTLNTEAFF.

The J gene is TRBJ2-5, the V gene TRBV5-4; D call uncertain. This CDR3 has 15 amino acids. Between the trimmed V and J ends, which lost 3 bases and 2 bases, there was a span of 14 bases. Per germline, CDR1 SGHNT and CDR2 YYREEE (reference sequence). CDR3 DNA: TGTGCCAGCAGCTCCCGAGGCCGCCTTCAAGAGACCCAGTACTTC. Amino acid sequence: CASSSRGRLQETQYF.

CDR3 in DNA: TGTGCCTGGAATCCCTCGGACAGGAATTCACCCCTCCACTTT. Protein product: CAWNPSDRNSPLHF. The chain is built from TRBV30 and TRBJ1-6, with 7 bases fitting TRBD1. V was clipped by 4 bases and J by 7 bases; unmatched bases: 7. This CDR3 is built from 14 residues. CDR1 GTSNPN and CDR2 SVGIG come from the germline V gene (reference sequence). Variable domain in full (rest from reference TRBV30 and TRBJ1-6): SQTIHQWPATLVQPVGSPLSLECTVEGTSNPNLYWYRQAAGRGLQLLFYSVGIGQISSEVPQNLSASRPQDRQFILSSKKLLLSDSGFYLCAWNPSDRNSPLHFGNGTRLTVT.

This clone occurred once. Different DNA sequences within this sample yield the same CDR3. This chain uses TRBV7-3 with TRBJ2-1, with TRBD2 matching over 10 bases. Germline values: CDR1 SGHTA, CDR2 FQGTGA. The CDR3 length is 15 residues. With 0 bases clipped from V and 7 bases from J, the junction kept 3 bases outside the gene matches. In nucleotides, the CDR3 is TGTGCCAGCAGCTTAACCCTAGCGGGGGTAAATGAGCAGTTCTTC. Its translation is CASSLTLAGVNEQFF. Variable domain in full (rest from reference TRBV7-3 and TRBJ2-1): GAGVSQTPSNKVTEKGKYVELRCDPISGHTALYWYRQSLGQGPEFLIYFQGTGAADDSGLPNDRFFAVRPEGSVSTLKIQRTERGDSAVYLCASSLTLAGVNEQFFGPGTRLTVL.

The chain is built from TRBV9 and TRBJ1-2; 9 positions match TRBD1. The germline V gene has CDR1 SGDLS and CDR2 YYNGEE. Trimming cost V 3 bases and J 8 bases; bases outside gene matches: 11. The CDR3 extends over 15 amino acids. In DNA form, the CDR3 reads TGTGCCAGCAGCGCCACGTTTACAGGGGGCGTAGGCTACACCTTC. Translated, it gives CASSATFTGGVGYTF. Drawing the rest from reference TRBV9 and TRBJ1-2, the complete variable domain is DSGVTQTPKHLITATGQRVTLRCSPRSGDLSVYWYQQSLDQGLQFLIQYYNGEERAKGNILERFSAQQFPDLHSELNLSSLELGDSALYFCASSATFTGGVGYTFGSGTRLTVV.

This chain links TRBV2 with TRBJ1-2; possible D gene TRBD1, 6 bases. In germline, CDR1 is SNHLY, CDR2 FYNNEI. Trimming removed 4 bases at V and 8 bases at J, with 14 bases between. This CDR3 comprises 13 residues. This chain's CDR3 is CASSVQGKGGYTF. CDR3 nucleotide sequence: TGTGCCAGCAGTGTACAGGGAAAGGGGGGCTACACCTTC.

This clone occurred a few times. The CDR3 DNA reads as TGCGCCAGCAGTCGGGGGTCGGTGGGTGGCCCTCCCGAAGCTTTCTTT. This encodes CASSRGSVGGPPEAFF. The V call is TRBV10-2, the J call TRBJ1-1; a possible D gene is TRBD1 (5 bases). The CDR3 is made up of 16 amino acids. CDR1 is WSHSY and CDR2 is SAAADI in the germline V gene. V dropped 5 bases and J dropped 8 bases, with 24 bases sitting between them.

The chain couples TRBV7-2 to TRBJ2-7, with 11 nucleotides matching TRBD2. Germline V gene sequence: CDR1 SGHTA, CDR2 FQGNSA. This CDR3 is built from 14 residues. The V segment lost 4 bases and the J segment 8 bases; nucleotides outside the gene matches: 7. Here the CDR3 DNA reads TGTGCCAGCAGCTCGGGACTAGCGGTTGGGAAGCAGTACTTC. Encoded protein: CASSSGLAVGKQYF.

This chain links TRBV10-3 with TRBJ2-4, with D tentatively TRBD1 (8 bases). V was shortened by 1 base and J by 9 bases, with 19 bases between the two germline ends. This CDR3 comprises 16 residues. Looked up from germline, CDR1 is ENHRY and CDR2 is SYGVKD. CDR3 loop: CAISELTGQGGGIQYF. As DNA, the CDR3 is TGTGCCATCAGTGAGTTAACAGGACAGGGAGGGGGCATTCAGTACTTC.

Here the CDR3 DNA reads TGTGCCAGCAGCTTAAATCAAGATACGCAGTATTTT. Its translation: CASSLNQDTQYF. This chain connects TRBV7-9 to TRBJ2-3; D is unclear. CDR1 SEHNR and CDR2 FQNEAQ come from the germline V gene (reference sequence). The CDR3 is made up of 12 amino acids. V was shortened by 2 bases and J by 5 bases, with 5 bases between the two germline ends.

The rearrangement joins TRBV11-3 to TRBJ2-5; possible D gene TRBD2, 6 bases. The V end was cut by 5 bases, the J end by 5 bases, with 12 bases between. The CDR3 is 13 amino acids. CDR1 and CDR2 from the germline V gene are SGHNT and YENEEA. DNA for the CDR3: TGTGCCAGCAGCAGCTTAGCGGCGGAGACCCAGTACTTC. Translation gives CASSSLAAETQYF.

This clone came up a few times. The chain carries TRBV2 and TRBJ2-7; 8 bases are shared with TRBD1. Unmatched junction bases numbered 5, after V lost 8 bases and J lost 2 bases. The CDR3 length is 13 residues. Germline V CDR1 and CDR2: SNHLY, FYNNEI. The CDR3 bases are TGTGCCAGCGCGACAGGGGTTCCCTACGAGCAGTACTTC. This translates into CASATGVPYEQYF.

The chain carries TRBV28 and TRBJ1-1; 9 nucleotides line up with TRBD1. Germline V CDR1 and CDR2: MDHEN, SYDVKM. Trimming removed 5 bases from V and 6 bases from J; junction bases left unmatched: 4. CDR3 size: 13 residues. For the CDR3, the DNA is TGTGCCAGCAGTGACCGGACAGGGGCTGAAGCTTTCTTT. Translating it yields CASSDRTGAEAFF.

V is TRBV27 and J is TRBJ1-1; 11 nucleotides match TRBD1. The length of the CDR3 is 14 residues. V lost 0 bases and J lost 7; bases outside the gene matches: 1. The germline V gene has CDR1 MNHEY and CDR2 SMNVEV (reference sequence). The DNA of the CDR3 is TGTGCCAGCAGTTTATCCGGGACAGGGGGTGAAGCTTTCTTT. Amino acids: CASSLSGTGGEAFF.

The chain recombines TRBV6-5 with TRBJ2-7; no clear D. With 6 bases removed from V and 4 bases from J, the gap between germline ends came to 10 bases. CDR1 and CDR2 (germline): MNHEY, SVGAGI. CDR3 length equals 12 residues. The CDR3 DNA reads as TGTGCCAGCAGCCTACCCCTTTACGAGCAGTACTTC. Translating gives CASSLPLYEQYF.

CDR3 amino acids: CASSHSGTSKAGELFF. The CDR3 DNA follows: TGTGCCAGCAGCCACTCCGGGACTAGTAAAGCGGGGGAGCTGTTTTTT. This chain joins TRBV7-3 and TRBJ2-2; 8 positions agree with TRBD2. The V gene's germline CDR1 is SGHTA and CDR2 FQGTGA. After removal of 5 bases from V and 8 bases from J, the junction contained 13 bases not matched to a gene. The CDR3 is 16 residues long.